A single sample is the source of the 8 T cell receptor beta chains below, sequenced in a study of T cells expressing NK-cell markers. Each CDR3 protein gets one entry in TCRdb, which reprocessed the 5' RACE reads and gives no DNA. The listing records a few hundred thousand distinct CDR3 sequences. Sequenced input: blood T cells: a sorted CD56 or NKG2C T cell subset, CD4+ or CD8+ T cells, or bulk PBMC T cells (not recorded which). The receptors come from a man between 18 and 69 years old in good health.

The gene calls are TRBV5-1 and TRBJ2-1; TCRdb's assignment of TRBD2 cannot be checked, as there is no DNA. The CDR3 is 14 residues long. Germline V CDR1 and CDR2: SGHRS, YFSETQ. The CDR3: CASSLGPRAGEQFF.

CDR3: CASSDFSGTSGGNSEKLFF. The rearrangement joins TRBV25-1 to TRBJ1-4; lacking DNA, the TRBD1 call made by TCRdb goes unchecked. The germline V gene encodes CDR1 MGHDK and CDR2 SYGVNS. The CDR3 runs 19 residues.

The chain couples TRBV28 to TRBJ2-2; TCRdb's D call of TRBD1 is untestable without DNA. The CDR3 loop spans 16 amino acids. CDR1 and CDR2 (germline): MDHEN, SYDVKM. The CDR3 loop is CASSFPTGTSTGELFF.

This chain uses TRBV3-1 with TRBJ2-1. Germline lookup yields CDR1 LGHDT and CDR2 YNNKEL (reference sequence). The CDR3 sequence is 12 residues long. This chain's CDR3 is CASSQSRLEQFF.

CDR3: CASSPRLAGALSTDTQYF. V is TRBV5-1 and J is TRBJ2-3; no DNA is available, so the TRBD2 call from TCRdb remains unchecked. CDR1 and CDR2 from the germline V gene are SGHRS and YFSETQ. This CDR3 comprises 18 residues.

The chain recombines TRBV3-1 with TRBJ2-7; TCRdb picks TRBD1, but there is no DNA to check that call. The CDR3 covers 13 residues. The germline V gene encodes CDR1 LGHDT and CDR2 YNNKEL (reference sequence). The CDR3 sequence is CASSDGGNYEQYF.

The V and J genes are TRBV20-1 and TRBJ2-3; TCRdb designates TRBD1, a call that cannot be tested without DNA. Looked up from germline, CDR1 is DFQATT and CDR2 is SNEGSKA (reference sequence). CDR3 length: 15 residues. The CDR3 here is CSARPGGGLADTQYF.

The chain uses TRBV12-3 or TRBV12-4 and TRBJ1-2; TCRdb's D call, TRBD1, is unchecked because there is no DNA. CDR3 length: 13 residues. CDR3: CASTRQGNYGYTF.